This TCR beta chain was profiled in a study of blood T cell repertoires in COVID-19. Study as a whole: Acute and convalescent COVID-19 samples came from the United States, Italy and Spain. PBMCs, B-cell-depleted T cells, or T cells provided the cDNA or gDNA that made up the material.

In the study's own analysis: Estimation of nucleated cell counts relied on the amplification of reference gene primers. Method: immunoSEQ multiplex PCR; TCRdb's copy keeps in-frame clones and lacks some. That table furnishes V, J and clone size, whereas the DNA furnished D and trimming. The sample lists roughly 110,000 clones, around 92% seen once, with 4% to 6% in the top ten. This CDR3 is 14 amino acids long. Germline V gene data show CDR1 as SGHRS and CDR2 as YFSETQ. Trimming took 5 bases from V and 5 from J; bases not matched to a gene: 9. The source material was peripheral blood. The V and J genes are TRBV5-1 and TRBJ2-5, with TRBD2 matching over 7 bases. The clonotype comes from a man in his forties with active or convalescent COVID-19. CDR3 in amino acids: CASSVGGVWETQYF. CDR3 coding DNA: TGCGCCAGCAGTGTTGGGGGGGTATGGGAGACCCAGTACTTC.